This T cell receptor beta chain appears in the sequencing data of a study of blood T cell repertoires in COVID-19. Study overall: Spain, Italy and the United States supplied samples that represented acute and convalescent COVID-19. In each case, the material was cDNA or gDNA derived from T cells, B-cell-depleted T cells, or PBMCs.

Per the study methods: Using reference gene primer amplification, nucleated cell counts were estimated. Sequencing was performed with immunoSEQ multiplex PCR; in TCRdb, only in-frame clones are kept and a portion is missing. That table is the source of V, J and clone size, and D and trimming were worked out from the DNA. The sample has 180,000 or so clones; 70% to 90% are singletons. Per germline, CDR1 KGHDR and CDR2 SFDVKD. The CDR3 sequence is 13 residues long. The trim removed 9 bases at V and 3 bases at J, leaving 5 bases unmatched. The sequencing input was peripheral blood. This clonotype originated in a human donor with active or convalescent COVID-19. The donor label of this sample is uncertain. J is TRBJ1-1 and V is TRBV24-1, with TRBD1 matching over 8 bases. The CDR3, as DNA: TGTGCCACCTCGACAGGGGAATACACTGAAGCTTTCTTT. It encodes CATSTGEYTEAFF.